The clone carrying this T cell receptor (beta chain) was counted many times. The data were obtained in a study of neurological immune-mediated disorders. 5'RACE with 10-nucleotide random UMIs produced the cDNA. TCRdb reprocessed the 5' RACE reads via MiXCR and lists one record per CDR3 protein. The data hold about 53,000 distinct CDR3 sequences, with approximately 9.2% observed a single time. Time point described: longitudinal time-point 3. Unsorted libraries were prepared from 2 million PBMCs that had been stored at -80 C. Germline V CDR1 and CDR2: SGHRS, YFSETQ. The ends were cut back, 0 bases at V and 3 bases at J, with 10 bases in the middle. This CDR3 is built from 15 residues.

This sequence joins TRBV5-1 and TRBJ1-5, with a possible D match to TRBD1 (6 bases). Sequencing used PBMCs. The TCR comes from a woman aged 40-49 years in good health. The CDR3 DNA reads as TGCGCCAGCAGCTTGGTAGCAGGGGCCAATCAGCCCCAGCATTTT. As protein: CASSLVAGANQPQHF.